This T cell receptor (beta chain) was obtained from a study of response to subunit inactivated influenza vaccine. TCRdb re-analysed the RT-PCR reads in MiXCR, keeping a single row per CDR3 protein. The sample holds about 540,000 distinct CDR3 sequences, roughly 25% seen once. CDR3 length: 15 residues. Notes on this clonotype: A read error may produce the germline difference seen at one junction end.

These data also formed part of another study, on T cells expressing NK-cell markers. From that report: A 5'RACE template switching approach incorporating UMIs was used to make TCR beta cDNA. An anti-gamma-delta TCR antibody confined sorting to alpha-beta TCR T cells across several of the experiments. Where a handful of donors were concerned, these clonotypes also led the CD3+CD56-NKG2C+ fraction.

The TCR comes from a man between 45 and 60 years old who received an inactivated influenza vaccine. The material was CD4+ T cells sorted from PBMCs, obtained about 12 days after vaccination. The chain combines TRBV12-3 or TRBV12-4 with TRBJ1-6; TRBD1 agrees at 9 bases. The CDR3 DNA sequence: TGCGCCAGCAGTATCGGGACAGGGAGGGGTTCACCCCTCCACTTT. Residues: CASSIGTGRGSPLHF.